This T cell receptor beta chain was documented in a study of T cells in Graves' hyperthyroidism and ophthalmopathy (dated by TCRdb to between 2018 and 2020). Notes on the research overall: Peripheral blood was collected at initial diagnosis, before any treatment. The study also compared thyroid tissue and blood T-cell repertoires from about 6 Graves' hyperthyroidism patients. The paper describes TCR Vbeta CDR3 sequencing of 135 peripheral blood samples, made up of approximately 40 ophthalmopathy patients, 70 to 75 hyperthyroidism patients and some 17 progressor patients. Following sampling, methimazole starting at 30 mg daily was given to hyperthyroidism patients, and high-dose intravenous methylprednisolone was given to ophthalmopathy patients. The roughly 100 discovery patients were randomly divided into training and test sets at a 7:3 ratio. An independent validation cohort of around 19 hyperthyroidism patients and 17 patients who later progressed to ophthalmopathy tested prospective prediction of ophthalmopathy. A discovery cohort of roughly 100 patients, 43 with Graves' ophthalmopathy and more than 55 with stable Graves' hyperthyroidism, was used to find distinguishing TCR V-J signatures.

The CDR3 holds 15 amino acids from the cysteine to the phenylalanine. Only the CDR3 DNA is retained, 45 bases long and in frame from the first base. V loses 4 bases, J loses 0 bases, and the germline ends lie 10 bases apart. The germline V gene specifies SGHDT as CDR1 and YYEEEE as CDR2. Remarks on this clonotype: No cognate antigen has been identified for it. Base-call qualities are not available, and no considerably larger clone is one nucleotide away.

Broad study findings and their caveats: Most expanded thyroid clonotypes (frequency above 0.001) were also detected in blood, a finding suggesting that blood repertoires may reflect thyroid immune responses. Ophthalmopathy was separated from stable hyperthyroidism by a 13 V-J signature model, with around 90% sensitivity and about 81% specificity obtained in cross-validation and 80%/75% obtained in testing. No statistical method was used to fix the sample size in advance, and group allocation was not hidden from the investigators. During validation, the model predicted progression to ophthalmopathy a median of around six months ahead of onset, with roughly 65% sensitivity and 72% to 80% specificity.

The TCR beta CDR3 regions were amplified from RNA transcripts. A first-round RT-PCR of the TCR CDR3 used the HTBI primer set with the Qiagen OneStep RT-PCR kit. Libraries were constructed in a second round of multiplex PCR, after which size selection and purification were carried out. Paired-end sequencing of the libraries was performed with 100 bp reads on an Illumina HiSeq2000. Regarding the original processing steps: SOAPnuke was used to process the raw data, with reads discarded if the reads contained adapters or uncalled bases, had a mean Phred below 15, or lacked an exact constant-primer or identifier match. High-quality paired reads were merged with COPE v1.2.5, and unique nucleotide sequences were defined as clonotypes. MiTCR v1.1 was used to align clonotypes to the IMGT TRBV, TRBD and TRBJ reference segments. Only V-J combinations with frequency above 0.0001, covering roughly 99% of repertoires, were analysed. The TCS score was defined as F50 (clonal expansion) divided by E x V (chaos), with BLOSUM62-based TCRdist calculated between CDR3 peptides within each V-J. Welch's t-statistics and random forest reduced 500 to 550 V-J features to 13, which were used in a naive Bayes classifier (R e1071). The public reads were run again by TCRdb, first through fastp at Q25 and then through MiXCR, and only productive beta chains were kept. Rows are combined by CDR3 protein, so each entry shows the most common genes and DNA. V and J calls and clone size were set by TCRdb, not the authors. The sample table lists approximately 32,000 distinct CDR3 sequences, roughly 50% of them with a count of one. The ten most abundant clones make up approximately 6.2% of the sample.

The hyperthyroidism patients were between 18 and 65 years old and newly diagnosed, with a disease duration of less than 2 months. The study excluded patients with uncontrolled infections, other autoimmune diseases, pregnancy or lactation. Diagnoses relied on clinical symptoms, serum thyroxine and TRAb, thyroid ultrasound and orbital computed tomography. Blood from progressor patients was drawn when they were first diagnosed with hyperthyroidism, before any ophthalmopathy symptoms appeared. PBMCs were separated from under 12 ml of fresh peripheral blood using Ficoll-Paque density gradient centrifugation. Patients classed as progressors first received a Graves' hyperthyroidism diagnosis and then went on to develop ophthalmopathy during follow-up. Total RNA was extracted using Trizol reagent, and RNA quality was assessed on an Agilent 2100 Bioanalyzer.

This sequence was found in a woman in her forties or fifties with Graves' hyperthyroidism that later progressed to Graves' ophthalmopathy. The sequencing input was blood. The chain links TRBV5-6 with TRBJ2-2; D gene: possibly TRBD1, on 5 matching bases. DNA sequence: TGTGCCAGCAGCGGCCAGGGCGCGAACACCGGGGAGCTGTTTTTT. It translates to CASSGQGANTGELFF.